These 11 T cell receptor beta chains were sequenced from one sample in a study of blood T cell repertoires in COVID-19. TCRdb's copy holds only in-frame clones and misses some; the assay was immunoSEQ multiplex PCR. The sample contains 75,000 to 95,000 clones, around 81% of which appear only once. The sample comprised peripheral blood. Every receptor here comes from a man between 60 and 75 years old with acute or convalescent COVID-19.

The chain combines TRBV5-1 with TRBJ1-1; D remains unclear. Trimming removed 4 bases from V and 4 bases from J, with 14 bases in between. Germline V gives CDR1 SGHRS, CDR2 YFSETQ. The CDR3 loop spans 14 amino acids. CDR3 amino acids: CASSPLEGSTEAFF. DNA for the CDR3: TGCGCCAGCAGCCCCTTGGAGGGATCCACTGAAGCTTTCTTT.

This chain connects TRBV6-5 to TRBJ1-2; no firm D call. Germline V CDR1 and CDR2: MNHEY, SVGAGI. The V gene lost 2 bases and the J gene lost 1 base, with 8 bases spanning the gap. The length of the CDR3 is 14 residues. CDR3 bases: TGTGCCAGCAGTTACGGCCAGGATAACTATGGCTACACCTTC. Protein sequence: CASSYGQDNYGYTF.

V and J are TRBV19 and TRBJ1-2; the D gene is possibly TRBD1 (6 bases). The germline V and J ends were trimmed by 5 bases and 2 bases, with 18 bases remaining between them. Looked up from germline, CDR1 is LNHDA and CDR2 is SQIVND (reference sequence). This CDR3 has 16 residues. CDR3 residues: CASSRLQGLLNYGYTF. CDR3 in DNA: TGTGCCAGTAGTCGTCTTCAGGGGCTACTCAACTATGGCTACACCTTC.

This chain connects TRBV7-2 to TRBJ2-7; 7 bases fit TRBD2. The CDR3 covers 15 residues. Germline V gives CDR1 SGHTA, CDR2 FQGNSA. V gave up 2 bases and J gave up 0 bases; unmatched junction bases: 4. Here the CDR3 reads CASSLSGGNSYEQYF. CDR3 sequence (DNA): TGTGCCAGCAGCTTATCCGGGGGGAACTCCTACGAGCAGTACTTC.

The table lists this clone with a count of one. The chain recombines TRBV6-5 with TRBJ2-1; TRBD1 might be the D (5 bases). There are 14 residues in the CDR3. V gave up 6 bases and J gave up 0 bases, with 9 bases separating them. Germline lookup yields CDR1 MNHEY and CDR2 SVGAGI. The CDR3 DNA reads TGTGCCAGCAGAGCAGGGCTCTCCTACAATGAGCAGTTCTTC. It encodes CASRAGLSYNEQFF.

The J gene is TRBJ1-2, the V gene TRBV18, with 7 bases matching TRBD1. Germline assignment: CDR1 KGHSH and CDR2 LQKENI. CDR3 length: 18 residues. Trimming at V came to 2 bases and at J to 3 bases, leaving 15 bases not matched to a gene. The CDR3 loop reads CASSPKPTGLGSDYGYTF. The CDR3 nucleotides read TGTGCCAGCTCACCAAAGCCGACAGGGCTGGGAAGTGACTATGGCTACACCTTC.

The chain carries TRBV7-2 and TRBJ1-2; the D gene is possibly TRBD1 (5 bases). CDR1 and CDR2 from the germline V gene are SGHTA and FQGNSA. V lost 5 bases and J 8 bases, leaving 24 bases between the germline ends. CDR3 length: 16 residues. The CDR3 DNA sequence: TGTGCCAGCAGCCCCCGTGGGGGGTCGCGGGGGAAAGGCTACACCTTC. It yields the protein CASSPRGGSRGKGYTF. Filled out from reference TRBV7-2 and TRBJ1-2, the complete variable domain reads GAGVSQSPSNKVTEKGKDVELRCDPISGHTALYWYRQSLGQGLEFLIYFQGNSAPDKSGLPSDRFSAERTGGSVSTLTIQRTQQEDSAVYLCASSPRGGSRGKGYTFGSGTRLTVV.

The chain recombines TRBV6-5 with TRBJ1-2; the D is unclear. Germline V CDR1 and CDR2: MNHEY, SVGAGI. The V and J ends lost 2 bases and 8 bases respectively, with 12 bases between them. The CDR3 runs to 13 residues. CDR3 protein: CASSYGELLGYTF. The CDR3 region has the DNA TGTGCCAGCAGTTACGGAGAATTACTCGGCTACACCTTC.

The chain couples TRBV4-2 to TRBJ1-2; a possible D gene is TRBD1 (5 bases). V shed 0 bases and J shed 4 bases, with 12 bases lying between them. CDR3 length equals 15 residues. Germline CDR1 reads LGHNA; CDR2 reads YNFKEQ. CDR3: CASSQESGGFYGYTF. The DNA of the CDR3 is TGTGCCAGCAGCCAAGAATCGGGGGGGTTCTATGGCTACACCTTC.

The chain uses TRBV29-1 and TRBJ2-5, with 8 nucleotides matching TRBD2. The CDR3 is made up of 14 amino acids. J gave up 5 bases and V 2 bases, and 7 bases lay outside the gene matches. Looked up from germline, CDR1 is SQVTM and CDR2 is ANQGSEA. As DNA, the CDR3 is TGCAGCGTTGAAAAGCGGGGGACGGAGGAGACCCAGTACTTC. Protein product: CSVEKRGTEETQYF.

This chain connects TRBV10-3 to TRBJ1-5; D ambiguous. V was trimmed by 5 bases and J by 5 bases, leaving 10 bases between them. The CDR3 is made up of 13 amino acids. The V gene's germline CDR1 is ENHRY and CDR2 SYGVKD. CDR3: CAISKSGDQPQHF. DNA of the CDR3: TGTGCCATCAGTAAGAGCGGGGATCAGCCCCAGCATTTT.